This T cell receptor (beta chain) emerged from a study of T cells after yellow fever vaccination. About the research overall: SMART-Seq v4 Ultra Low Input prepared the low-cell-number fractions.

CDR3 length: 14 amino acids. The V segment lost 6 bases and the J segment 4 bases; nucleotides outside the gene matches: 6. This clonotype was counted many times. Synthesis of TCR cDNA relied on 5'RACE template switching, which attached a universal primer site and UMIs. One entry per CDR3 protein results from TCRdb running MiXCR on the 5' RACE reads. In the table there are 110,000 to 150,000 distinct CDR3 sequences, roughly 6.7% of which are singletons. The chain combines TRBV12-3 or TRBV12-4 with TRBJ1-5, with TRBD1 identical over 7 bases. Sequencing used CD4+ T cells sorted from PBMCs, obtained 10 days after the yellow fever booster vaccination. This sequence was found in a man aged 25-40 years who received the YFV17D yellow fever vaccine. For the CDR3, the DNA is TGTGCCAGCAGATTACAGGGGATAAATCAGCCCCAGCATTTT. It translates to CASRLQGINQPQHF.